Listed below are T cell receptor beta chains from one sample, sequenced in a study of early T cells in non-severe SARS-CoV-2 infection. One entry per CDR3 protein, called by TCRdb with MiXCR from the 5' RACE reads. This sample yields 50,000 to 65,000 distinct CDR3 sequences, of which around 11% are seen a single time; about 2.8% belongs to the top ten. The sequencing here drew on whole blood, taken at baseline. These receptors were obtained from an adult who was a healthcare worker with PCR-confirmed SARS-CoV-2 infection or an uninfected control (not recorded which). Each CDR3 is given with its conserved first and last residue. The order of the fields is D gene, clone size, J gene, V gene, CDR3 DNA, CDR3 protein. The D gene is left open where the match is weak. Size is omitted from some rows. Given values are once, few, many or a class for expanded clones.

>-|-|TRBJ2-1|TRBV6-6
TGTGCCAGCAGTTGGGGGCCTGAGCAGTTCTTC
CASSWGPEQFF
>TRBD2|few|TRBJ2-3|TRBV7-2
TGTGCCAGCAGCTTAGCGGGCGGGGGTTTCCGGGGAGATACGCAGTATTTT
CASSLAGGGFRGDTQYF
>-|many|TRBJ1-3|TRBV7-9
TGTGCCAGCAGCTTAGCAGCGGGACACCGTAGAAACACCATATATTTT
CASSLAAGHRRNTIYF
>TRBD2|many|TRBJ2-3|TRBV5-1
TGCGCCAGCAGCAAGGCCGGGACTAGCGGCACAGATACGCAGTATTTT
CASSKAGTSGTDTQYF
>-|few|TRBJ2-3|TRBV3-1
TGTGCCAGCAGCCGTCGGGACACAACCACAGATACGCAGTATTTT
CASSRRDTTTDTQYF
>-|many|TRBJ1-5|TRBV10-3
TGTGCCATCAGTGACCCAGGACCCAAAAGGGACAATCAGCCCCAGCATTTT
CAISDPGPKRDNQPQHF
>TRBD1|few|TRBJ2-7|TRBV27
TGTGCCAGCAGTCCACCGGGACAGGGGGTCTACGAGCAGTACTTC
CASSPPGQGVYEQYF
>-|few|TRBJ1-5|TRBV12-3/TRBV12-4
TGTGCCAGCAGTGCGGGGGGGGAGCGTCAGCCCCAGCATTTT
CASSAGGERQPQHF
>-|-|TRBJ1-1|TRBV7-9
TGTGCCAGCAGCTTGGCCGAAGGCACTGAAGCTTTCTTT
CASSLAEGTEAFF
>-|few|TRBJ2-5|TRBV12-3/TRBV12-4
TGTGCCAGCAGTCTCCGACAAGAGACCCAGTACTTC
CASSLRQETQYF
>TRBD2|-|TRBJ2-7|TRBV9
TGTGCCAGCAGCCACGGACTAGCGGGGGGCTCCGAGCAGTGCTTC
CASSHGLAGGSEQCF
>TRBD1|few|TRBJ1-5|TRBV14
TGTGCCAGCAGCCACGGGACAGGACTTTATAGCAATCAGCCCCAGCATTTT
CASSHGTGLYSNQPQHF
>-|-|TRBJ1-1|TRBV3-1
TGTGCCAGCAGCCGCTGGACAGTGAACACTGAAGCTTTCTTT
CASSRWTVNTEAFF
>-|-|TRBJ2-7|TRBV2
TGTGCCAGCAGGTGGGTCAGCGACGAGCAGTACTTC
CASRWVSDEQYF
>TRBD1|many|TRBJ2-1|TRBV29-1
TGCAGCGTTCGACCGGGACAGAACAGATACAATGAGCAGTTCTTC
CSVRPGQNRYNEQFF
>-|many|TRBJ1-4|TRBV7-8
TGTGCCAGCAGCTTACAACGCGAAAAACTGTTTTTT
CASSLQREKLFF
>-|few|TRBJ1-6|TRBV3-1
TGTGCCAGCAGCCAAGACCACAGCGGGACCCTCCACTTT
CASSQDHSGTLHF
>-|many|TRBJ2-3|TRBV15
TGTGCCACCGCGGGAACTAGTTGGAAGGGAAGCACAGATACGCAGTATTTT
CATAGTSWKGSTDTQYF
>-|once|TRBJ2-3|TRBV27
TGTGCCAGCAGTTGGGCCGGTACGCAGTATTTT
CASSWAGTQYF
>TRBD2|many|TRBJ2-3|TRBV7-9
TGTGCCAGCCTGTTATCTTTCGGGGGGAGCACAGATACGCAGTATTTT
CASLLSFGGSTDTQYF
>-|few|TRBJ1-2|TRBV7-8
TGTGCCAGCAGCCCGGATCCGGGGGGCGCTGGCTACACCTTC
CASSPDPGGAGYTF
>-|-|TRBJ1-2|TRBV19
TGTGCCAGTAGCGAGGACCTCTATGGCTACACCTTC
CASSEDLYGYTF
>TRBD2|-|TRBJ2-3|TRBV12-3/TRBV12-4
TGTGCCAGCAGGAGACTAGCGGGCGCGGGCGATACGCAGTATTTT
CASRRLAGAGDTQYF
>TRBD1|-|TRBJ1-1|TRBV7-8
TGTGCCAGCAGGTTGAGGGGACAGCTGAACACTGAAGCTTTCTTT
CASRLRGQLNTEAFF
>TRBD1|-|TRBJ2-2|TRBV30
TGTGCCTGGAGGCCGGGACAGGGGGTCGTGGGGGAGCTGTTTTTT
CAWRPGQGVVGELFF
>TRBD2|many|TRBJ2-4|TRBV7-8
TGTGCCAGCAGTTTCAGTAGACTAGCGGGGGGAGGCAAAAACATTCAGTACTTC
CASSFSRLAGGGKNIQYF
>-|few|TRBJ2-3|TRBV7-2
TGTGCCAGCAGCTCCCGACTCATGTTAGATACGCAGTATTTT
CASSSRLMLDTQYF